This T cell receptor (beta chain) is drawn from a study of T cells after yellow fever vaccination. TCRdb analysed the 5' RACE reads with MiXCR anew, one entry per CDR3 protein. The data contain fewer than 650,000 distinct CDR3 sequences, 21% of them singletons. Germline lookup yields CDR1 LGHDT and CDR2 YNNKEL (reference sequence). Trimming cost V 2 bases and J 0 bases, with 11 bases left between them. The CDR3 runs to 17 residues. This clonotype originated in a man younger than 35 who received the YFV17D yellow fever vaccine. The rearrangement joins TRBV3-1 to TRBJ2-6, with D possibly being TRBD1 (6 bases). This sample comprised PBMCs, obtained more than 20 days after the first yellow fever vaccination. The CDR3 DNA reads TGTGCCAGCAGCCAAACAGGGACAAGCTCTGGGGCCAACGTCCTGACTTTC. Its translation: CASSQTGTSSGANVLTF.